The sequence of this T cell receptor beta chain was determined in a study of Ad26.COV2.S vaccination and SARS-CoV-2 variants. Study in general: Enrollment placed the donor in the COV1001 Ad26.COV2.S trial arm. The study gave Ad26.COV2.S intramuscularly, once or twice 56 days apart.

The assay was immunoSEQ multiplex PCR, and TCRdb's table has in-frame clones only and misses some. The sample contains about 280,000 clones, about 90% of which appear only once. Stated treatment: some 19 received Ad26.COV2.S at low or high dose, single or two shots; five or six received placebo; per-sample allocation not given. Repertoires come from day 63 after the first vaccine or placebo injection. The germline V gene encodes CDR1 LGHDT and CDR2 YNNKEL (reference sequence). The V and J ends lost 0 bases and 8 bases, in that order; junction bases with no gene match: 8. There are 16 residues in the CDR3. Overall study results and limits: Researchers reported similar non-spike TCR breadth in vaccine and placebo recipients.

This clone appeared a single time. Its target is not known. This sequence joins TRBV3-1 (or the pseudogene TRBV3-2) and TRBJ2-1, with 9 positions matching TRBD1. This sample comprised peripheral blood, obtained in a trial of Ad26.COV2.S vaccine versus placebo. The clonotype originates from a person between 18 and 65 years old who received the Ad26.COV2.S COVID-19 vaccine or a placebo. The CDR3 DNA reads TGTGCCAGCAGCCAAGATGTGAGGACAGGGGTTTATGAGCAGTTCTTC. Translation: CASSQDVRTGVYEQFF.